This T cell receptor beta chain was sequenced for a study of control samples from healthy donors and cancer patients. This table comes from immunoSEQ multiplex PCR, and its TCRdb copy is limited to in-frame clones, with some not included. The sample lists roughly 120,000 clones; 80% to 90% were seen once. V lost 2 bases and J lost 2; bases outside the gene matches: 5. CDR1 and CDR2 (germline): ENHRY, SYGVKD. The length of the CDR3 is 16 residues. The origin of this receptor is a woman between 45 and 60 years old with colorectal cancer. Source material: PBMCs. The rearrangement uses TRBV10-3 and TRBJ1-1; 10 nucleotides align to TRBD1. In DNA, the CDR3 is TGTGCCATCAGTGAGCCGGGACAGGGGTTAAACACTGAAGCTTTCTTT. Protein: CAISEPGQGLNTEAFF.